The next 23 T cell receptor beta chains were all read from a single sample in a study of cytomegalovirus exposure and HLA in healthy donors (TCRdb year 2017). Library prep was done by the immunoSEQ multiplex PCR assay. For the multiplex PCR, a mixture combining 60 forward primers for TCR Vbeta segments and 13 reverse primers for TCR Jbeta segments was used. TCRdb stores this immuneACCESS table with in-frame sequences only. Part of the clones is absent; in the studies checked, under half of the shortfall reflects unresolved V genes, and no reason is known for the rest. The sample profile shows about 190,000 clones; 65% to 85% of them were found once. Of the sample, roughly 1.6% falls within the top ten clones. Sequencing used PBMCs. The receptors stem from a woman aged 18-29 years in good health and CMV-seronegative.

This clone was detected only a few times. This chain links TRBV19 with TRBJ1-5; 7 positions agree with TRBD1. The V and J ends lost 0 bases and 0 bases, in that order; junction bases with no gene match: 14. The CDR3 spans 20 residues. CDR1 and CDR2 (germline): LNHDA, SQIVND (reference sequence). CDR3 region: CASSIDLRRTGDNSNQPQHF. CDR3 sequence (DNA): TGTGCCAGTAGTATAGATCTGCGTAGGACAGGAGACAATAGCAATCAGCCCCAGCATTTT.

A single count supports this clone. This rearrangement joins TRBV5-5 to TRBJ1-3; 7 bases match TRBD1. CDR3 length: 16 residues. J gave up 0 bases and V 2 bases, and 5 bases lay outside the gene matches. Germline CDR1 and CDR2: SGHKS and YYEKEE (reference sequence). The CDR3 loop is CASSLGTVPSGNTIYF. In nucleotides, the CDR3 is TGTGCCAGCAGCTTAGGGACAGTTCCCTCTGGAAACACCATATATTTT.

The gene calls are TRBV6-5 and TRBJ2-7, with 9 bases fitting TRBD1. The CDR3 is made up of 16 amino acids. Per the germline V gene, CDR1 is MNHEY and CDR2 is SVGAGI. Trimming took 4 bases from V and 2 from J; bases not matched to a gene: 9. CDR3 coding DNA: TGTGCCAGCAGTTCCCTAACAGGGGGCTCCCCCTACGAGCAGTACTTC. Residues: CASSSLTGGSPYEQYF.

The CDR3 loop reads CASSLGLANIETQYF. DNA of the CDR3: TGTGCCAGCAGTTTAGGGCTAGCTAATATAGAGACCCAGTACTTC. The V gene is TRBV28, the J gene TRBJ2-5, with D maybe TRBD2 (5 bases). Germline V gene sequence: CDR1 MDHEN, CDR2 SYDVKM. CDR3 size: 15 residues. The germline V and J ends were trimmed by 2 bases and 4 bases, with 14 bases remaining between them.

The DNA for the CDR3 is TGTGCCAGCAGCCCGGGACAGGGGAGGCCCCAGCATTTT. It encodes CASSPGQGRPQHF. The V and J genes are TRBV5-8 and TRBJ1-5, with 10 bases matching TRBD1. The CDR3 sequence is 13 residues long. The germline V gene encodes CDR1 SGHTS and CDR2 YDEGEE. After removal of 4 bases from V and 9 bases from J, the junction contained 4 bases not matched to a gene.

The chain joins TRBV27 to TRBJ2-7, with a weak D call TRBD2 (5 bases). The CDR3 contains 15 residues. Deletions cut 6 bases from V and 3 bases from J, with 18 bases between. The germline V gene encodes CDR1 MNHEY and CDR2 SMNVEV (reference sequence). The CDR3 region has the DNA TGTGCCAGCAGCCGAGCGATTGCGGAGGACTACGAGCAGTACTTC. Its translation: CASSRAIAEDYEQYF.

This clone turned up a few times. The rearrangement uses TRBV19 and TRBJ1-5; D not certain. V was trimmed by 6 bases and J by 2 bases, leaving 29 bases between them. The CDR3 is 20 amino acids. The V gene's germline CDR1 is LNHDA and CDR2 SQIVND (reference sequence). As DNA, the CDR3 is TGTGCCAGTAGAGGTAGGGAGCAAGTTTTTTTCGGTTTCGGCAATCAGCCCCAGCATTTT. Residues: CASRGREQVFFGFGNQPQHF. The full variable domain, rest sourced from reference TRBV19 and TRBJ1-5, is DGGITQSPKYLFRKEGQNVTLSCEQNLNHDAMYWYRQDPGQGLRLIYYSQIVNDFQKGDIAEGYSVSREKKESFPLTVTSAQKNPTAFYLCASRGREQVFFGFGNQPQHFGDGTRLSIL.

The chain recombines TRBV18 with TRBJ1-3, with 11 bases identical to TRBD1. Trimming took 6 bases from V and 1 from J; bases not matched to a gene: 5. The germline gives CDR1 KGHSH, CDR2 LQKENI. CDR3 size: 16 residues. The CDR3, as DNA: TGTGCCAGCTCTCCCGGGACAGGGGGATCTGGAAACACCATATATTTT. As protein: CASSPGTGGSGNTIYF.

CDR3 sequence (DNA): TGTGCCAGCAGTAGGCAGGGGAACAATCAGCCCCAGCATTTT. Amino acids: CASSRQGNNQPQHF. The gene calls are TRBV27 and TRBJ1-5, with a weak D call TRBD1 (6 bases). The CDR3 has 14 residues. Germline V lookup: CDR1 MNHEY, CDR2 SMNVEV (reference sequence). The V gene lost 5 bases and the J gene lost 3 bases, with 11 bases spanning the gap.

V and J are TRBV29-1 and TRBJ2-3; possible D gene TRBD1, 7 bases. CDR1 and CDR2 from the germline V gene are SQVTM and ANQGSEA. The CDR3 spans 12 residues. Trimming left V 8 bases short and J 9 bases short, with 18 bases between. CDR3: CSWRGLSETQYF. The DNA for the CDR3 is TGCAGCTGGAGGGGGCTTTCTGAAACGCAGTATTTT.

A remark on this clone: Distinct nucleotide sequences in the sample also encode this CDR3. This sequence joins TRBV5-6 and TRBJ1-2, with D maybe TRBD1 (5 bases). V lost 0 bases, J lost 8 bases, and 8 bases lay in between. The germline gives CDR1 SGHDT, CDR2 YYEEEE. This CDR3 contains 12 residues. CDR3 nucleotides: TGTGCCAGCAGCTTGGTTCGGGGGGGCTACACCTTC. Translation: CASSLVRGGYTF.

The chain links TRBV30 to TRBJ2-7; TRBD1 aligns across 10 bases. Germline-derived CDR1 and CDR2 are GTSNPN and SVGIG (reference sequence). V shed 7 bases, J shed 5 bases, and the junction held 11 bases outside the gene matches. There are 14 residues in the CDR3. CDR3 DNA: TGTGCCTTGGACGCGGGACAGGGGATTAACGAGCAGTACTTC. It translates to CALDAGQGINEQYF.

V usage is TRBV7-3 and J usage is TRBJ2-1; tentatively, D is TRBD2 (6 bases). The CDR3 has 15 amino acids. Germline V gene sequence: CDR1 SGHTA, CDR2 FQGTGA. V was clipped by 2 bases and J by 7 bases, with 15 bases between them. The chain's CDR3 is CASSLDWGGGNEQFF. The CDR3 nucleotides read TGTGCCAGCAGCTTAGACTGGGGTGGGGGGAATGAGCAGTTCTTC.

Here the CDR3 DNA reads TGCAGCGTTGAAGTCAGGGGGCTTCATATGACTAGCGGGCGATCCTACGAGCAGTACTTC. Amino acid sequence: CSVEVRGLHMTSGRSYEQYF. The chain links TRBV29-1 to TRBJ2-7; 10 nucleotides align to TRBD2. J gave up 1 base and V 1 base, and 19 bases lay outside the gene matches. The CDR3 runs to 20 residues. Looked up from germline, CDR1 is SQVTM and CDR2 is ANQGSEA.

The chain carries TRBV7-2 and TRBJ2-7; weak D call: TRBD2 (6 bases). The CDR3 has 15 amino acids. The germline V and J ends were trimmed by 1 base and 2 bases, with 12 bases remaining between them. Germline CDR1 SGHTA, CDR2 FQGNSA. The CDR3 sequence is CASSLEGGITYEQYF. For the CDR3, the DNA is TGTGCCAGCAGCTTAGAGGGCGGGATTACCTACGAGCAGTACTTC.

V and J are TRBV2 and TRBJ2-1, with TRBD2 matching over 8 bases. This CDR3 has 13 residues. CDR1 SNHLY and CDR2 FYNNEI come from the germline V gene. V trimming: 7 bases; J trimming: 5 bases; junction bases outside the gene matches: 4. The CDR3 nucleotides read TGTGCCAGCAAAGAACTAGCGGACAATGAGCAGTTCTTC. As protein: CASKELADNEQFF. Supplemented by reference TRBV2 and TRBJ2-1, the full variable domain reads EPEVTQTPSHQVTQMGQEVILRCVPISNHLYFYWYRQILGQKVEFLVSFYNNEISEKSEIFDDQFSVERPDGSNFTLKIRSTKLEDSAMYFCASKELADNEQFFGPGTRLTVL.

The CDR3 nucleotides read TGTGCCAGCGCGGCAGGGGGGCGGTATGGCTACACCTTC. It yields the protein CASAAGGRYGYTF. V is TRBV28 and J is TRBJ1-2, with 7 bases aligning to TRBD1. Germline assignment: CDR1 MDHEN and CDR2 SYDVKM. The CDR3 is 13 amino acids. J gave up 5 bases and V 8 bases, and 8 bases lay outside the gene matches.

CDR3 DNA: TGTGCCAGCAGCTTAACCGGGACAGGGGGCGAAAAACTGTTTTTT. This codes for CASSLTGTGGEKLFF. The rearrangement uses TRBV7-3 and TRBJ1-4, with 12 bases identical to TRBD1. The germline gives CDR1 SGHTA, CDR2 FQGTGA. The CDR3 has 15 amino acids. V dropped 0 bases and J dropped 8; count of bases not matched to a gene: 1.

The DNA for the CDR3 is TGCGCCAGCAATTCTGACCCTGGGCACGAGCAGTACTTC. It is translated as CASNSDPGHEQYF. The rearrangement uses TRBV5-1 and TRBJ2-7; no clear D gene. V shed 6 bases and J shed 5 bases, with 15 bases lying between them. CDR3 length equals 13 residues. CDR1 and CDR2 (germline): SGHRS, YFSETQ.

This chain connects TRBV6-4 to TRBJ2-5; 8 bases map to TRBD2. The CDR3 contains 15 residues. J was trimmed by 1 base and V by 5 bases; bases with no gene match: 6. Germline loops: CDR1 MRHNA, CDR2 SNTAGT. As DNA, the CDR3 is TGTGCCAGCAGTCTTCTAGCGGGTTCCCAAGAGACCCAGTACTTC. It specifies CASSLLAGSQETQYF.

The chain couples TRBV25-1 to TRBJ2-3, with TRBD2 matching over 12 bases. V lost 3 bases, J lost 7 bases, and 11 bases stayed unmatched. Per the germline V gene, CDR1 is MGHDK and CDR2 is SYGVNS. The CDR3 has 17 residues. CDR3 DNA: TGTGCCAGCAGTGACCCCCGACTAGCGGGAGAGGTTCATACGCAGTATTTT. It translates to CASSDPRLAGEVHTQYF.

CDR3 region: CASSLSLGQGNGYTF. The CDR3 DNA sequence: TGTGCCAGCAGTTTATCCTTGGGACAGGGAAATGGCTACACCTTC. The J gene is TRBJ1-2, the V gene TRBV28, with 9 nucleotides matching TRBD1. V lost 1 base to trimming and J lost 6 bases; unmatched junction nucleotides: 6. The germline gives CDR1 MDHEN, CDR2 SYDVKM. This CDR3 is built from 15 residues.

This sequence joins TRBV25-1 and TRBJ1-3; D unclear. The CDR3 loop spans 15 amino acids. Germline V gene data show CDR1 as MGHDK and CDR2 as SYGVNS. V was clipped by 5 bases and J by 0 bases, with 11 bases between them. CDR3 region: CASSLPGSSGNTIYF. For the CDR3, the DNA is TGTGCCAGCAGTCTTCCTGGGAGCTCTGGAAACACCATATATTTT.